This entry lists 14 T cell receptor beta chains sequenced from one sample in a study of CD8+CD57+ T cells in acquired aplastic anemia. Only patients with CD8+CD57+ cell expansion on flow cytometry were chosen for sequencing. CDR3 and TCR beta VDJ profiling relied on a genomic DNA template. Each CDR3 protein is one row after TCRdb ran MiXCR on the reads. This sample has around 200,000 distinct CDR3 sequences, with almost 50% found just once. The sample consisted of sorted CD4+, CD8+, or CD8+CD57+ T cells (not recorded which) from PBMCs. All receptors come from a human donor with aplastic anemia.

This clonotype was recorded a few times. The chain employs TRBV28 and TRBJ1-2; the match to TRBD1 covers 7 bases. This CDR3 is 16 amino acids long. V dropped 8 bases and J dropped 4; count of bases not matched to a gene: 16. The germline gives CDR1 MDHEN, CDR2 SYDVKM. The CDR3 is CASVGTEDRFPYGYTF. DNA for the CDR3: TGTGCCAGCGTTGGGACCGAGGACAGGTTCCCCTATGGCTACACCTTC.

Ten or more counts support this clonotype. V is TRBV2 and J is TRBJ1-5, with D possibly matching TRBD1 (5 bases). Deletions cut 5 bases from V and 3 bases from J, with 17 bases between. This CDR3 contains 16 residues. The germline V gene encodes CDR1 SNHLY and CDR2 FYNNEI. CDR3 bases: TGTGCCAGCAGTTGGAAGCAGGGAGGCACCAATCAGCCCCAGCATTTT. It yields the protein CASSWKQGGTNQPQHF. Drawing the rest from reference TRBV2 and TRBJ1-5, the complete variable domain is EPEVTQTPSHQVTQMGQEVILRCVPISNHLYFYWYRQILGQKVEFLVSFYNNEISEKSEIFDDQFSVERPDGSNFTLKIRSTKLEDSAMYFCASSWKQGGTNQPQHFGDGTRLSIL.

The chain carries TRBV19 and TRBJ2-7; TRBD2 aligns across 8 bases. Germline CDR1 is LNHDA and CDR2 is SQIVND (reference sequence). This CDR3 is built from 14 residues. The V segment lost 4 bases and the J segment 3 bases; nucleotides outside the gene matches: 5. The CDR3 coding sequence is TGTGCCAGTAGTAGGGGACTAGGAAACTACGAGCAGTACTTC. This gives the protein CASSRGLGNYEQYF.

This clonotype was found many times. The chain recombines TRBV7-3 with TRBJ1-1; no clear D. From germline, CDR1 is SGHTA and CDR2 FQGTGA. With 5 bases removed from V and 1 base from J, the gap between germline ends came to 8 bases. The CDR3 spans 13 residues. CDR3 sequence: CASSPDTNTEAFF. The CDR3 DNA follows: TGTGCCAGCAGCCCAGACACGAACACTGAAGCTTTCTTT.

This clonotype was observed a few times. The CDR3 end shows no conserved phenylalanine or tryptophan, and so a read error is likely. The genes are TRBV19 and TRBJ2-7; D ambiguous. Germline V gives CDR1 LNHDA, CDR2 SQIVND (reference sequence). The length of the CDR3 is 13 residues. V lost 9 bases to trimming and J lost 6 bases, with 18 bases between them. The CDR3 DNA follows: TGTGCCAGCAGCCAAGTCTCCTCCACCGAGCAGTACTCC. Amino acids: CASSQVSSTEQYS.

This chain links TRBV7-9 with TRBJ2-7; the D is unclear. Looked up from germline, CDR1 is SEHNR and CDR2 is FQNEAQ (reference sequence). The CDR3 loop spans 12 amino acids. Trimming took 2 bases from V and 5 from J, leaving 7 bases between them. The CDR3 sequence is CASSLLKDEQYF. In nucleotides, the CDR3 is TGTGCCAGCAGCTTACTGAAAGACGAGCAGTACTTC.

J is TRBJ1-2 and V is TRBV20-1, with 9 bases fitting TRBD1. V gave up 1 base and J gave up 3 bases; unmatched junction bases: 6. Germline loops: CDR1 DFQATT, CDR2 SNEGSKA (reference sequence). The CDR3 is 15 residues long. CDR3 protein: CSARGQDRGDYGYTF. The CDR3 bases are TGCAGTGCTAGAGGCCAAGACAGGGGGGACTATGGCTACACCTTC.

The chain combines TRBV25-1 with TRBJ2-5; the match to TRBD1 covers 8 bases. The CDR3 contains 15 residues. Germline V gene data show CDR1 as MGHDK and CDR2 as SYGVNS. V lost 7 bases and J lost 3; bases outside the gene matches: 10. As DNA, the CDR3 is TGTGCCAGCAACTATCCCGGGACAGGAAAAGAGACCCAGTACTTC. It yields the protein CASNYPGTGKETQYF.

This clonotype was seen a few times. Here the CDR3 omits its conserved ending phenylalanine or tryptophan, so a read error is the likely source. V is TRBV2 and J is TRBJ1-1; 7 bases match TRBD1. This CDR3 has 12 residues. Germline assignment: CDR1 SNHLY and CDR2 FYNNEI. CDR3 bases: TGTGCAAGCAGAGACAGGGTCACTGAAGCTTTCTCT. Translation: CASRDRVTEAFS.

This clonotype was detected a few times. The chain employs TRBV4-3 and TRBJ2-7, with D uncertain. Per the germline V gene, CDR1 is LGHNA and CDR2 is YSLEER. The CDR3 length is 15 residues. Trimming left V 0 bases short and J 5 bases short, with 14 bases between. CDR3 DNA sequence: TGCGCCAGCAGCCAAGATGTCCAGGATGGGCACGAGCAGTACTTC. Translated, it gives CASSQDVQDGHEQYF.

This chain connects TRBV9 to TRBJ1-2; D is undetermined. Trimming removed 3 bases at V and 2 bases at J, with 2 bases between. CDR1 is SGDLS and CDR2 is YYNGEE in the germline V gene. The CDR3 is 11 residues long. CDR3 bases: TGTGCCAGCAGCGCCAACTATGGCTACACCTTC. Residues: CASSANYGYTF.

The rearrangement uses TRBV6-6 and TRBJ2-2, with 12 bases fitting TRBD2. The germline gives CDR1 MNHNY, CDR2 SVGAGI (reference sequence). This CDR3 has 18 amino acids. J gave up 1 base and V 0 bases, and 3 bases lay outside the gene matches. DNA for the CDR3: TGTGCCAGCAGTTACTCGGCTAGCGGGGGGGGGAACACCGGGGAGCTGTTTTTT. This sequence encodes CASSYSASGGGNTGELFF.

This clonotype was detected ten times or more. The V gene is TRBV5-8, the J gene TRBJ1-6; D is possibly TRBD1 (5 bases). CDR1 SGHTS and CDR2 YDEGEE come from the germline V gene. The CDR3 totals 15 residues. Deletions cut 4 bases from V and 4 bases from J, with 12 bases between. The CDR3 DNA follows: TGTGCCAGCAGCACAGTGGGGCCTTATAATTCACCCCTCCACTTT. Its protein is CASSTVGPYNSPLHF.

V is TRBV19 and J is TRBJ2-3; 7 bases line up with TRBD1. Unmatched junction bases numbered 3, after V lost 6 bases and J lost 3 bases. The CDR3 is made up of 13 amino acids. Per the germline V gene, CDR1 is LNHDA and CDR2 is SQIVND (reference sequence). The CDR3 sequence is CASSDRATDTQYF. The CDR3 coding sequence is TGTGCCAGTAGCGACAGGGCAACAGATACGCAGTATTTT.